Following are 27 T cell receptor beta chains from one sample sequenced in a study of OX40 agonist ivuxolimab in advanced cancers. Library preparation used the immunoSEQ multiplex PCR assay. The clones in this table, taken by TCRdb from immuneACCESS, are in-frame only. Not every clone is retained; where verified, under half of the shortfall comes from an unresolved V gene, and the cause of the rest is unknown. In all, the sample holds about 53,000 clones, and about 88% of those were seen once. Approximately 1.5% of the sample goes to the ten largest clones. Sequencing was performed on CD4+ or CD8+ T cells sorted from blood, taken in a trial of the OX40 agonist ivuxolimab. These receptors were taken from an adult with an advanced solid tumor such as melanoma, head and neck, liver or kidney cancer.

This chain links TRBV6-5 with TRBJ1-2; D is uncertain. Trimming took 6 bases from V and 8 from J, leaving 10 bases between them. Germline V gene data show CDR1 as MNHEY and CDR2 as SVGAGI. The CDR3 is made up of 11 amino acids. The CDR3: CASRTNLGYTF. As DNA, the CDR3 is TGTGCCAGCAGGACAAATTTAGGCTACACCTTC.

The CDR3 DNA follows: TGTGCCAGCAGTTCAGGGGACACCCAGGCCCACGAGCAGTACTTC. Translating gives CASSSGDTQAHEQYF. J is TRBJ2-7 and V is TRBV27; tentatively, D is TRBD1 (6 bases). The ends were cut back, 4 bases at V and 5 bases at J, with 18 bases in the middle. Germline CDR1 MNHEY, CDR2 SMNVEV (reference sequence). The CDR3 consists of 15 residues.

The chain joins TRBV5-4 to TRBJ1-4; no firm D call. This CDR3 comprises 15 residues. Germline V CDR1 and CDR2: SGHNT, YYREEE (reference sequence). V lost 3 bases, J lost 7 bases, and 16 bases lay in between. CDR3: CASSSGYGKTEKLFF. The CDR3 coding sequence is TGTGCCAGCAGCTCGGGTTATGGGAAGACTGAAAAACTGTTTTTT. The whole variable domain, filled in from reference TRBV5-4 and TRBJ1-4, reads ETGVTQSPTHLIKTRGQQVTLRCSSQSGHNTVSWYQQALGQGPQFIFQYYREEENGRGNFPPRFSGLQFPNYSSELNVNALELDDSALYLCASSSGYGKTEKLFFGSGTQLSVL.

This clone is a singleton in its sample. This sequence joins TRBV6-5 and TRBJ1-6; perhaps TRBD1 as D (5 bases). Germline V gene sequence: CDR1 MNHEY, CDR2 SVGAGI. Trimming took off 4 bases at V and 9 bases at J, with 16 bases between the two ends. There are 15 residues in the CDR3. CDR3 loop: CASSWGSLRGSPLHF. Written as DNA, the CDR3 is TGTGCCAGCAGTTGGGGGAGCTTGAGGGGTTCACCCCTCCACTTT.

This chain links TRBV15 with TRBJ2-5; D may be TRBD1 (6 bases). Near its end, the DNA agrees better with TRBJ2-7, so the J call may be wrong. Germline-derived CDR1 and CDR2 are LNHNV and YYDKDF (reference sequence). CDR3 length: 15 residues. CDR3 amino acids: CATSRDKYRAGEQYF. The CDR3 DNA sequence: TGTGCCACCAGCAGAGATAAGTACAGGGCTGGCGAGCAGTACTTC.

The chain has TRBV14 and TRBJ1-3; D perhaps matches TRBD1 (6 bases). Trimming removed 5 bases at V and 4 bases at J, with 15 bases between. CDR3 length: 15 amino acids. Germline V gene lookup returns CDR1 SGHDN and CDR2 FVKESK. The CDR3 protein is CASSFNQGPGNTIYF. CDR3 DNA sequence: TGTGCCAGCAGCTTCAATCAGGGGCCAGGAAACACCATATATTTT.

The rearrangement links TRBV5-1 to TRBJ2-2, with TRBD2 matching 14 bases. The V segment lost 4 bases and the J segment 3 bases; nucleotides outside the gene matches: 14. Germline assignment: CDR1 SGHRS and CDR2 YFSETQ. The CDR3 length is 20 residues. The CDR3 loop reads CASSGVPGTSGSGYTGELFF. Here the CDR3 DNA reads TGCGCCAGCAGCGGCGTACCCGGGACTAGCGGGAGTGGGTACACCGGGGAGCTGTTTTTT.

This rearrangement joins TRBV19 to TRBJ1-5, with unresolved D. Germline V gives CDR1 LNHDA, CDR2 SQIVND (reference sequence). This CDR3 is 17 amino acids long. V was trimmed by 2 bases and J by 1 base, leaving 15 bases between them. CDR3 region: CASSIIWTPRSNQPQHF. The CDR3 DNA sequence: TGTGCCAGTAGTATAATTTGGACCCCTCGGAGCAATCAGCCCCAGCATTTT.

V is TRBV20-1 and J is TRBJ1-2; D is ambiguous. With 8 bases removed from V and 5 bases from J, the gap between germline ends came to 12 bases. Germline V lookup: CDR1 DFQATT, CDR2 SNEGSKA (reference sequence). This CDR3 spans 11 amino acids. The DNA for the CDR3 is TGCAGTTTTCGGGATGATTATGGCTACACCTTC. It translates to CSFRDDYGYTF.

This clone was seen a few times. DNA for the CDR3: TGTGCCTGGAGTGCGGGACAGGGGAACGAAAAACTGTTTTTT. Its translation is CAWSAGQGNEKLFF. The V call is TRBV30, the J call TRBJ1-4; 10 bases map to TRBD1. Germline lookup yields CDR1 GTSNPN and CDR2 SVGIG (reference sequence). The V segment lost 1 base and the J segment 8 bases; nucleotides outside the gene matches: 4. The CDR3 length is 14 residues.

DNA for the CDR3: TGTGCCAGCAGCTTTAGGGGGGGCCCCTACAATGAGCAGTTCTTC. Protein product: CASSFRGGPYNEQFF. The chain has TRBV7-2 and TRBJ2-1; TRBD2 is a possible D gene (7 bases). This CDR3 region has 15 residues. The V gene's germline CDR1 is SGHTA and CDR2 FQGNSA. V was trimmed by 3 bases and J by 2 bases, leaving 11 bases between them.

Concerning this clone itself: The same CDR3 can be traced to other DNA sequences in this sample. V is TRBV28 and J is TRBJ2-7; D is unclear. The V gene lost 3 bases and the J gene lost 6 bases, with 6 bases spanning the gap. Germline loops: CDR1 MDHEN, CDR2 SYDVKM. CDR3 length: 11 residues. The CDR3 nucleotides read TGTGCCAGCAGTTTCCGTGGCGAGCAGTACTTC. It specifies CASSFRGEQYF.

This chain joins TRBV27 and TRBJ2-5, with D perhaps TRBD2 (5 bases). V gave up 6 bases and J gave up 5 bases, with 16 bases separating them. The CDR3 consists of 14 residues. In germline, CDR1 is MNHEY, CDR2 SMNVEV (reference sequence). CDR3 bases: TGTGCCAGCAGCGCCGCCCGAGGCGGGGAGACCCAGTACTTC. It yields the protein CASSAARGGETQYF.

The rearrangement links TRBV6-1 to TRBJ2-7; the match to TRBD1 covers 8 bases. The germline gives CDR1 MNHNS, CDR2 SASEGT. V was pared by 9 bases and J by 7 bases, with 11 bases of the junction left unmatched. This CDR3 is 13 amino acids long. The CDR3 is CASSGQGYGEQYF. CDR3 sequence (DNA): TGTGCCAGTTCCGGACAGGGCTACGGAGAGCAGTACTTC.

The rearrangement links TRBV5-8 to TRBJ2-1; D could derive from TRBD1 or TRBD2 (5 bases each). CDR1 and CDR2 from the germline V gene are SGHTS and YDEGEE. The CDR3 runs to 15 residues. Trimming removed 6 bases from V and 3 bases from J, with 16 bases in between. CDR3 DNA sequence: TGTGCCAGCACCCCTCGGGGCGCGCACTACAATGAGCAGTTCTTC. Translation: CASTPRGAHYNEQFF.

The chain joins TRBV6-6 to TRBJ2-3, with 8 positions matching TRBD2. Germline trimming cut 6 bases from V and 0 bases from J; bases unmatched to any gene: 5. This CDR3 region has 15 residues. Germline values: CDR1 MNHNY, CDR2 SVGAGI (reference sequence). The CDR3 DNA is TGTGCCAGCAGCGAGCGGGGGACTAGCACAGATACGCAGTATTTT. It codes for CASSERGTSTDTQYF.

This sequence joins TRBV14 and TRBJ2-1; D may be TRBD2 (5 bases). CDR1 SGHDN and CDR2 FVKESK come from the germline V gene. Trimming removed 0 bases at V and 6 bases at J, with 15 bases between. This CDR3 contains 16 residues. The CDR3 DNA follows: TGTGCCAGCAGCCAAGATTCCGGGGTGAGCAGCAATGAGCAGTTCTTC. Protein: CASSQDSGVSSNEQFF.

J is TRBJ1-5 and V is TRBV28; D gene unclear. This CDR3 contains 13 residues. Germline V gene data show CDR1 as MDHEN and CDR2 as SYDVKM. The V gene lost 5 bases and the J gene lost 9 bases, with 14 bases spanning the gap. The DNA for the CDR3 is TGTGCCAGCAGTCTCCCCGGACTTTGGCCCCAGCATTTT. This gives the protein CASSLPGLWPQHF.

V and J are TRBV5-4 and TRBJ2-7; TRBD1 agrees at 7 bases. Germline V lookup: CDR1 SGHNT, CDR2 YYREEE (reference sequence). The trim removed 4 bases at V and 0 bases at J, leaving 13 bases unmatched. This CDR3 has 17 residues. For the CDR3, the DNA is TGTGCCAGCAGCCCCCCGGGCAGGGGGAATCCCTCCTACGAGCAGTACTTC. It is translated as CASSPPGRGNPSYEQYF. Variable domain in full (rest from reference TRBV5-4 and TRBJ2-7): ETGVTQSPTHLIKTRGQQVTLRCSSQSGHNTVSWYQQALGQGPQFIFQYYREEENGRGNFPPRFSGLQFPNYSSELNVNALELDDSALYLCASSPPGRGNPSYEQYFGPGTRLTVT.

This clone was detected only once. The chain employs TRBV10-3 and TRBJ2-5, with TRBD1 as a possible D gene (6 bases). V was pared by 3 bases and J by 4 bases, with 21 bases between. This CDR3 spans 17 amino acids. Germline values: CDR1 ENHRY, CDR2 SYGVKD. The CDR3: CAISDQGQSPLRETQYF. The CDR3 coding sequence is TGTGCCATCAGTGACCAAGGACAGAGCCCGTTGAGAGAGACCCAGTACTTC.

Only a few counts were recorded for this clone. The chain links TRBV5-1 to TRBJ2-7, with D hard to call. V was clipped by 0 bases and J by 4 bases, with 8 bases between them. The germline CDR1 and CDR2 sequences are SGHRS and YFSETQ. The CDR3 length is 13 residues. The DNA of the CDR3 is TGCGCCAGCAGCTTGGGGGTGGGTTACGAGCAGTACTTC. It encodes CASSLGVGYEQYF.

This rearrangement joins TRBV2 to TRBJ2-4; TRBD1 aligns across 8 bases. Germline-derived CDR1 and CDR2 are SNHLY and FYNNEI. The length of the CDR3 is 13 residues. V shed 6 bases, J shed 9 bases, and the junction held 7 bases outside the gene matches. CDR3 amino acids: CASSDRGIGIQYF. CDR3 sequence (DNA): TGTGCCAGCAGCGACAGGGGAATTGGCATTCAGTACTTC.

V gene TRBV10-3 combines with J gene TRBJ1-2; TRBD1 is a possible D gene (6 bases). The ends were cut back, 6 bases at V and 0 bases at J, with 14 bases in the middle. Germline V gene lookup returns CDR1 ENHRY and CDR2 SYGVKD. There are 15 residues in the CDR3. The CDR3 nucleotides are TGTGCCATCAGGGACAGAGGTACTACTAACTATGGCTACACCTTC. Amino acid sequence: CAIRDRGTTNYGYTF.

The CDR3 here is CASSLNAGFEQFF. The CDR3 bases are TGTGCCAGCAGCTTAAATGCAGGGTTTGAGCAGTTCTTC. The rearrangement links TRBV7-3 to TRBJ2-1; tentative D call: TRBD1 (5 bases). This CDR3 comprises 13 residues. Trimming removed 1 base at V and 9 bases at J, with 10 bases between. Germline lookup yields CDR1 SGHTA and CDR2 FQGTGA.

The V call is TRBV18, the J call TRBJ1-1, with D possibly matching TRBD1 (5 bases). CDR1 KGHSH and CDR2 LQKENI come from the germline V gene. CDR3 size: 12 residues. Trimming stripped 3 bases from V and 11 bases from J, with 13 bases between. CDR3 protein: CASSPDNVKAFF. The CDR3 region has the DNA TGTGCCAGCTCACCGGACAACGTGAAGGCTTTCTTT.

This rearrangement joins TRBV2 to TRBJ1-5, with D hard to call. Between the trimmed V and J ends, which lost 4 bases and 4 bases, there was a span of 8 bases. The CDR3 has 13 amino acids. CDR1 and CDR2 from the germline V gene are SNHLY and FYNNEI. The CDR3 sequence: CASSGGMNQPQHF. The CDR3 DNA follows: TGTGCCAGCAGTGGAGGGATGAATCAGCCCCAGCATTTT. The variable domain in full, with the rest retrieved from reference TRBV2 and TRBJ1-5, is EPEVTQTPSHQVTQMGQEVILRCVPISNHLYFYWYRQILGQKVEFLVSFYNNEISEKSEIFDDQFSVERPDGSNFTLKIRSTKLEDSAMYFCASSGGMNQPQHFGDGTRLSIL.

The chain carries TRBV27 and TRBJ2-5; 11 bases agree with TRBD1. V lost 2 bases to trimming and J lost 5 bases; unmatched junction nucleotides: 7. CDR3 length equals 16 residues. CDR1 and CDR2 from the germline V gene are MNHEY and SMNVEV (reference sequence). CDR3 loop: CASSLGDRGSWETQYF. CDR3 in DNA: TGTGCCAGCAGTTTAGGGGACAGGGGGTCTTGGGAGACCCAGTACTTC.